The next 30 T cell receptor beta chains were all read from a single sample in a study of T cell repertoires in cytomegalovirus infection. TCRdb redid the calling of the reads with MiXCR, one entry per CDR3 protein. Of 300,000 or so distinct CDR3 sequences listed, roughly 9.3% are singletons. Sequencing was performed on PBMCs. The receptor source for this set is a human donor in good health (CMV status not recorded). Some clones in this sample may be carry-over from other donors' samples.

To note about this clonotype: It may be a read error: a sequence one base away is much more abundant. The genes are TRBV5-4 and TRBJ2-7; a possible D gene is TRBD1 (5 bases). Germline assignment: CDR1 SGHNT and CDR2 YYREEE (reference sequence). Trimming removed 4 bases from V and 2 bases from J, with 13 bases in between. The CDR3 has 14 amino acids. The DNA of the CDR3 is TGTGCCAGCAGCCCCGGACACAGTACCTACGAGCAGTACTTC. This translates into CASSPGHSTYEQYF. Using reference TRBV5-4 and TRBJ2-7 for the parts outside the CDR3, the full variable domain is ETGVTQSPTHLIKTRGQQVTLRCSSQSGHNTVSWYQQALGQGPQFIFQYYREEENGRGNFPPRFSGLQFPNYSSELNVNALELDDSALYLCASSPGHSTYEQYFGPGTRLTVT.

This clonotype has ten or more counts. This chain joins TRBV7-9 and TRBJ2-1; 11 bases map to TRBD2. This CDR3 spans 15 amino acids. Per the germline V gene, CDR1 is SEHNR and CDR2 is FQNEAQ (reference sequence). The V gene end was trimmed by 5 bases and the J gene end by 4 bases; junction bases not matched to a gene: 4. The CDR3 reads CASSPSGGRYNEQFF. In nucleotides, the CDR3 is TGTGCCAGCAGCCCTAGCGGGGGGCGGTACAATGAGCAGTTCTTC.

This clonotype was picked up many times. The J gene is TRBJ1-1, the V gene TRBV4-3, with D hard to call. In germline, CDR1 is LGHNA, CDR2 YSLEER. This CDR3 is 14 amino acids long. The V end was cut by 4 bases, the J end by 2 bases, with 11 bases between. The CDR3 coding sequence is TGCGCCAGCAGCCCAGGAAGGCATAACACTGAAGCTTTCTTT. Protein product: CASSPGRHNTEAFF.

This clonotype was detected a few times. The chain is built from TRBV5-8 and TRBJ2-7, with D hard to call. The CDR3 consists of 14 residues. Germline assignment: CDR1 SGHTS and CDR2 YDEGEE. The CDR3 is CASVLLSIRYGQYV. CDR3 DNA: TGTGCCAGCGTCCTTTTGTCCATTCGGTACGGGCAGTACGTC.

At least ten counts were recorded for this clonotype. The chain's CDR3 is CASSLDRGGEQYV. CDR3 DNA sequence: TGTGCCAGCAGCTTAGACCGGGGCGGCGAGCAGTACGTC. The chain couples TRBV7-8 to TRBJ2-7; D tentatively reads TRBD1 or TRBD2 (5 bases each). The CDR3 sequence is 13 residues long. Trimming removed 1 base at V and 6 bases at J, with 10 bases between. In germline, CDR1 is SGHVS, CDR2 FQNEAQ.

This clonotype was recorded many times. The V gene is TRBV12-3 or TRBV12-4, the J gene TRBJ2-5; D perhaps matches TRBD1 (7 bases). CDR3 length: 15 residues. V was pared by 4 bases and J by 4 bases, with 16 bases between. For the CDR3, the DNA is TGTGCCAGCAGTTACAGGGGAGGTTTGAGAGAGACCCAGTACTTC. This encodes CASSYRGGLRETQYF.

The CDR3 sequence: CASSQGSGLNEKLFF. As DNA, the CDR3 is TGTGCCAGCAGCCAAGGGTCAGGCCTTAATGAAAAACTGTTTTTT. The chain joins TRBV3-1 to TRBJ1-4; no definite D call. V dropped 1 base and J dropped 4 bases, with 10 bases sitting between them. The germline V gene encodes CDR1 LGHDT and CDR2 YNNKEL (reference sequence). The CDR3 is made up of 15 amino acids.

This clonotype was recorded many times. The V and J genes are TRBV28 and TRBJ1-4, with a tentative D call TRBD1 (5 bases). Trimming took 8 bases from V and 0 from J, leaving 7 bases between them. CDR3 length: 13 amino acids. Germline V lookup: CDR1 MDHEN, CDR2 SYDVKM. DNA of the CDR3: TGTGCCAGCGGGGCCCCAACTAATGAAAAACTGTTTTTT. This translates into CASGAPTNEKLFF. Looking up the rest from reference TRBV28 and TRBJ1-4 gives the full variable domain: DVKVTQSSRYLVKRTGEKVFLECVQDMDHENMFWYRQDPGLGLRLIYFSYDVKMKEKGDIPEGYSVSREKKERFSLILESASTNQTSMYLCASGAPTNEKLFFGSGTQLSVL.

This clonotype was recorded many times. The chain carries TRBV6-6 and TRBJ1-1; D perhaps matches TRBD1 (5 bases). Germline CDR1 is MNHNY and CDR2 is SVGAGI (reference sequence). The CDR3 is made up of 14 amino acids. Trimming removed 3 bases at V and 2 bases at J, with 10 bases between. The CDR3 reads CASSYSGTNTEAFF. In nucleotides, the CDR3 is TGTGCCAGCAGTTATTCAGGGACTAACACTGAAGCTTTCTTT.

This clonotype showed up many times. The chain recombines TRBV7-3 with TRBJ2-1; D possibly corresponds to TRBD1 (6 bases). The germline gives CDR1 SGHTA, CDR2 FQGTGA. Between the trimmed V and J ends, which lost 5 bases and 15 bases, there was a span of 20 bases. This CDR3 comprises 13 residues. CDR3 protein: CASSTYQGRPTFF. CDR3 DNA sequence: TGTGCCAGCAGCACCTACCAGGGGAGACCAACGTTCTTC.

The J gene is TRBJ2-6, the V gene TRBV19; D is undetermined. The V gene lost 3 bases and the J gene lost 0 bases, with 3 bases spanning the gap. Per the germline V gene, CDR1 is LNHDA and CDR2 is SQIVND (reference sequence). The CDR3 runs to 14 residues. As DNA, the CDR3 is TGTGCCAGTAGTATCTACTCTGGGGCCAACGTCCTGACTTTC. The encoded protein is CASSIYSGANVLTF.

This clonotype was seen at least ten times. The CDR3 region has the DNA TGTGCCAGCAGATCAACCACGACAGGGGGCGATGGCTACACCTTC. Protein sequence: CASRSTTTGGDGYTF. The J gene is TRBJ1-2, the V gene TRBV28; TRBD1 matches 10 bases. There are 15 residues in the CDR3. Germline lookup yields CDR1 MDHEN and CDR2 SYDVKM. Losses at the gene ends were 6 bases for V and 6 bases for J; bases not matched to a gene: 10.

As DNA, the CDR3 is TGTGCCAGCAGTTCTTTGTGGAATGGGACAGGAGACACCGGGGAGCTGTTTTTT. The encoded protein is CASSSLWNGTGDTGELFF. V and J are TRBV28 and TRBJ2-2; 8 bases are shared with TRBD1. Germline CDR1 MDHEN, CDR2 SYDVKM. There are 18 residues in the CDR3. V gave up 4 bases and J gave up 3 bases; unmatched junction bases: 13. Drawing the rest from reference TRBV28 and TRBJ2-2, the complete variable domain is DVKVTQSSRYLVKRTGEKVFLECVQDMDHENMFWYRQDPGLGLRLIYFSYDVKMKEKGDIPEGYSVSREKKERFSLILESASTNQTSMYLCASSSLWNGTGDTGELFFGEGSRLTVL.

The J gene is TRBJ2-7, the V gene TRBV2; 11 bases agree with TRBD2. V lost 6 bases to trimming and J lost 7 bases; unmatched junction nucleotides: 5. The CDR3 extends over 13 amino acids. Per the germline V gene, CDR1 is SNHLY and CDR2 is FYNNEI. In DNA, the CDR3 is TGTGCCAGCAGGGGGGGGACTAGCGGAGAGCAGTACGTC. It yields the protein CASRGGTSGEQYV.

This clonotype was observed at least ten times. This sequence joins TRBV28 and TRBJ2-5, with no clear D. This CDR3 spans 13 amino acids. Trimming removed 7 bases at V and 5 bases at J, with 14 bases between. Per the germline V gene, CDR1 is MDHEN and CDR2 is SYDVKM. The DNA of the CDR3 is TGTGCCAGCAAAGACGGGTTGGGGGAGACCCAGTACTTC. Its protein is CASKDGLGETQYF.

This clonotype was seen many times. The chain couples TRBV28 to TRBJ2-3; D gene unclear. CDR3 length: 14 amino acids. V was trimmed by 4 bases and J by 0 bases, leaving 8 bases between them. Germline V gene lookup returns CDR1 MDHEN and CDR2 SYDVKM. The CDR3 DNA follows: TGTGCCAGCAGTTCCCCCTCTAGCACAGATACGCAGTATTTT. Protein sequence: CASSSPSSTDTQYF.

At least ten counts were recorded for this clonotype. V gene TRBV14 combines with J gene TRBJ2-1, with D perhaps given as TRBD1 or TRBD2 (5 bases each). The CDR3 is made up of 17 amino acids. Germline V CDR1 and CDR2: SGHDN, FVKESK. The V end lost 4 bases, the J end lost 7 bases, and 23 bases lay between the germline ends. The CDR3, as DNA: TGTGCCAGCAGCCCTGAGGGCCGGGGCCTGCTGCAGAATGAGCAGTTCTTC. The encoded protein is CASSPEGRGLLQNEQFF.

This clonotype was observed many times. One base away lies a much larger clone, so this may be a sequencing read error. The chain is built from TRBV6-2 or TRBV6-3 and TRBJ2-2; 7 bases are a match to TRBD1. This CDR3 contains 14 residues. Germline CDR1 and CDR2: MNHEY and SVGEGT. Unmatched junction bases numbered 2, after V lost 7 bases and J lost 0 bases. The CDR3 bases are TGTGCCAGCACCGGGACAGCGAACACCGGGGAGCTGTTTTTT. It yields the protein CASTGTANTGELFF.

This clonotype was counted ten times or more. The J gene is TRBJ2-7, the V gene TRBV27; 9 positions match TRBD1. CDR1 MNHEY and CDR2 SMNVEV come from the germline V gene (reference sequence). V lost 11 bases and J lost 5; bases outside the gene matches: 7. This CDR3 comprises 12 residues. The CDR3 protein is CASGTGLNEQYF. The CDR3, as DNA: TGTGCCTCCGGGACAGGGTTGAACGAGCAGTACTTC.

The sample holds many counts of this clonotype. CDR3 in DNA: TGCGCCAGCAGCGACCTACGGGCCGTATACAATGAGCAGTTCTTC. It translates to CASSDLRAVYNEQFF. The rearrangement joins TRBV5-1 to TRBJ2-1; D unclear. The germline V gene encodes CDR1 SGHRS and CDR2 YFSETQ. The CDR3 is 15 residues long. The V and J ends lost 4 bases and 4 bases respectively, with 15 bases between them.

The table lists this clonotype with many counts. The CDR3 nucleotides are TGCAGTGCTAGTTTCGGGGAGACCCAGTACTTC. Amino acid sequence: CSASFGETQYF. The rearrangement uses TRBV20-1 and TRBJ2-5; no clear D gene. This CDR3 comprises 11 residues. V shed 3 bases and J shed 5 bases, with 7 bases lying between them. The V gene's germline CDR1 is DFQATT and CDR2 SNEGSKA (reference sequence).

This clonotype was seen ten or more times. This chain joins TRBV7-6 and TRBJ1-2, with 7 bases that match TRBD1. The CDR3 consists of 16 residues. CDR1 SGHVS and CDR2 FNYEAQ come from the germline V gene. V trimming: 5 bases; J trimming: 0 bases; junction bases outside the gene matches: 9. The CDR3 here is CASSNRPGQANYGYTF. CDR3 coding DNA: TGTGCCAGCAGCAACCGTCCCGGACAGGCTAACTATGGCTACACCTTC.

This clonotype has ten or more counts. This sequence joins TRBV7-8 and TRBJ1-3; 7 nucleotides line up with TRBD1. Germline values: CDR1 SGHVS, CDR2 FQNEAQ. The length of the CDR3 is 15 residues. V dropped 3 bases and J dropped 3; count of bases not matched to a gene: 5. DNA for the CDR3: TGTGCCAGCAGCTTGGGACAGCTGGTTGGAAACACCATATATTTT. Translation: CASSLGQLVGNTIYF.

The sample holds many counts of this clonotype. This chain links TRBV7-9 with TRBJ2-1; D is tentatively TRBD1 or TRBD2 (6 bases each). The germline V and J ends were trimmed by 5 bases and 7 bases, with 12 bases remaining between them. This CDR3 comprises 13 residues. CDR1 SEHNR and CDR2 FQNEAQ come from the germline V gene (reference sequence). CDR3 coding DNA: TGTGCCAGCAGCCCCCCGGGGGCGAATGAGCAGTTCTTC. This encodes CASSPPGANEQFF. The full variable domain, with the rest looked up from reference TRBV7-9 and TRBJ2-1, is DTGVSQNPRHKITKRGQNVTFRCDPISEHNRLYWYRQTLGQGPEFLTYFQNEAQLEKSRLLSDRFSAERPKGSFSTLEIQRTEQGDSAMYLCASSPPGANEQFFGPGTRLTVL.

This clonotype was found many times. The rearrangement uses TRBV28 and TRBJ2-7; tentative D call: TRBD1 (6 bases). This CDR3 is 13 amino acids long. CDR1 is MDHEN, CDR2 SYDVKM, per germline. Trimming shortened V by 2 bases and J by 5 bases, and 10 bases separated the two germline ends. The CDR3 DNA reads TGTGCCAGCAGTTTAAGGGCAGGGGACGAGCAGTACGTC. Its protein product is CASSLRAGDEQYV.

This clonotype was picked up many times. J is TRBJ1-2 and V is TRBV12-3 or TRBV12-4; D possibly corresponds to TRBD1 (6 bases). The CDR3 covers 12 residues. The germline V and J ends were trimmed by 10 bases and 4 bases, with 13 bases remaining between them. The CDR3 nucleotides read TGTGCCACCAGACAGGCCCCCTATGGCTACACCTTC. Encoded protein: CATRQAPYGYTF.

This clonotype appeared many times. The J gene is TRBJ2-7, the V gene TRBV7-2, with D unresolved. Germline lookup yields CDR1 SGHTA and CDR2 FQGNSA. Trimming stripped 5 bases from V and 6 bases from J, with 11 bases between. The CDR3 contains 12 residues. For the CDR3, the DNA is TGTGCCAGCAGCCTTAGGGTAGGCGAGCAGTACGTC. Translated: CASSLRVGEQYV.

This clonotype has more than one count but fewer than ten. V gene TRBV14 combines with J gene TRBJ2-7, with 7 bases identical to TRBD2. Trimming cost V 4 bases and J 4 bases; bases outside gene matches: 10. The CDR3 loop spans 15 amino acids. Germline CDR1 reads SGHDN; CDR2 reads FVKESK. The chain's CDR3 is CASSPSVRLAYEQYF. CDR3 DNA sequence: TGTGCCAGCAGCCCGTCGGTTCGACTAGCTTACGAGCAGTACTTC. Filled out from reference TRBV14 and TRBJ2-7, the complete variable domain reads EAGVTQFPSHSVIEKGQTVTLRCDPISGHDNLYWYRRVMGKEIKFLLHFVKESKQDESGMPNNRFLAERTGGTYSTLKVQPAELEDSGVYFCASSPSVRLAYEQYFGPGTRLTVT.

The rearrangement links TRBV2 to TRBJ1-1; D ambiguous. Trimming left V 2 bases short and J 9 bases short, with 10 bases between. Germline loops: CDR1 SNHLY, CDR2 FYNNEI. The CDR3 runs to 12 residues. As DNA, the CDR3 is TGTGCCAGCAGTGAACCAGCAGCTAAAGCTTTCTTT. Protein: CASSEPAAKAFF. Together with reference TRBV2 and TRBJ1-1, the CDR3 gives the full variable domain: EPEVTQTPSHQVTQMGQEVILRCVPISNHLYFYWYRQILGQKVEFLVSFYNNEISEKSEIFDDQFSVERPDGSNFTLKIRSTKLEDSAMYFCASSEPAAKAFFGQGTRLTVV.

The chain combines TRBV6-4 with TRBJ2-7; D is ambiguous. The CDR3 runs 13 residues. Trimming left V 6 bases short and J 0 bases short, with 9 bases between. CDR1 and CDR2 from the germline V gene are MRHNA and SNTAGT. CDR3 nucleotides: TGTGCCAGCAGGAAAAGCCGCTCCTACGAGCAGTACGTC. Its protein is CASRKSRSYEQYV.